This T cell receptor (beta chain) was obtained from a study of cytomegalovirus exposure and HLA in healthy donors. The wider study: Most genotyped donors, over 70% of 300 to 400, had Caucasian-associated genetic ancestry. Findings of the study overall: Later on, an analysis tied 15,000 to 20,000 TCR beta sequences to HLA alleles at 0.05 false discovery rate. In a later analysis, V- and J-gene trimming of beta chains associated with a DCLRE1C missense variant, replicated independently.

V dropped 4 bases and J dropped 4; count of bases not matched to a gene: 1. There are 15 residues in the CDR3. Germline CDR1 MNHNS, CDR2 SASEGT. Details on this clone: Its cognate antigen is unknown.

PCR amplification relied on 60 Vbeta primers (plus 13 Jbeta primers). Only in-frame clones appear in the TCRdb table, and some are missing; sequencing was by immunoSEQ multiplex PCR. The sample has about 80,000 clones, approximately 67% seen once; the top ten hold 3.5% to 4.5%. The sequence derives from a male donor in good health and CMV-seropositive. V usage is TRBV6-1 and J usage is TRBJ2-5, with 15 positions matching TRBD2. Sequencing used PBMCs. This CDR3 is CASSAGLAGGETQYF. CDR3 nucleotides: TGTGCCAGCAGTGCGGGACTAGCGGGAGGAGAGACCCAGTACTTC.